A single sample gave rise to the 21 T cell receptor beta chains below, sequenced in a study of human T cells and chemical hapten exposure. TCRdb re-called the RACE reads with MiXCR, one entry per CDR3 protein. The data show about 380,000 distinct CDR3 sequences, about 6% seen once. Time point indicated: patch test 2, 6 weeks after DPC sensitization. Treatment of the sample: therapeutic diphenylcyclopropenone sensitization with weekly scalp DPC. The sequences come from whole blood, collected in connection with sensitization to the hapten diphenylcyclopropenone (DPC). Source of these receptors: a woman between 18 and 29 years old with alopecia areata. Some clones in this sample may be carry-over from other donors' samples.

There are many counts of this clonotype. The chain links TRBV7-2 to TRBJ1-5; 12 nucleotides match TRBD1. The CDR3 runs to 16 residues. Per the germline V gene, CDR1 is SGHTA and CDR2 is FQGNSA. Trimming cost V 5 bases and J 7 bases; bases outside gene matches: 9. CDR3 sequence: CASSALGQGAGQPQHF. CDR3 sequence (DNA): TGTGCCAGCAGCGCATTGGGACAGGGGGCGGGACAGCCCCAGCATTTT. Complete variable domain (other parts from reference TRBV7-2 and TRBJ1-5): GAGVSQSPSNKVTEKGKDVELRCDPISGHTALYWYRQSLGQGLEFLIYFQGNSAPDKSGLPSDRFSAERTGGSVSTLTIQRTQQEDSAVYLCASSALGQGAGQPQHFGDGTRLSIL.

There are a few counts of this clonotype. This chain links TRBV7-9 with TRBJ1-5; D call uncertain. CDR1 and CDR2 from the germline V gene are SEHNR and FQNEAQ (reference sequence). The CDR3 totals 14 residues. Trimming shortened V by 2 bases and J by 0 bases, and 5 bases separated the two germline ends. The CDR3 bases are TGTGCCAGCAGCTTAACGATTAGCAATCAGCCCCAGCATTTT. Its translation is CASSLTISNQPQHF.

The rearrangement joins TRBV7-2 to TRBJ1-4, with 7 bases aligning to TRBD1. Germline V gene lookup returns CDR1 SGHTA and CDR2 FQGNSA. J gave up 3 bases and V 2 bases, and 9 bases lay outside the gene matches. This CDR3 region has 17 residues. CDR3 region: CASSLLPATGSNEKLFF. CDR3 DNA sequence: TGTGCCAGCAGCTTACTTCCCGCGACAGGGTCTAATGAAAAACTGTTTTTT.

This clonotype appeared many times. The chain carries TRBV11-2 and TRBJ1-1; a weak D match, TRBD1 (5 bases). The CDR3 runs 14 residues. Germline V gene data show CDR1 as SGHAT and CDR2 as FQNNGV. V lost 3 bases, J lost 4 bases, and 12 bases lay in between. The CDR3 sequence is CASSFGGMGTEAFF. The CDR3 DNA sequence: TGTGCCAGCAGCTTTGGGGGTATGGGCACTGAAGCTTTCTTT. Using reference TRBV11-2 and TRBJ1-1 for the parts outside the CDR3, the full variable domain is EAGVAQSPRYKIIEKRQSVAFWCNPISGHATLYWYQQILGQGPKLLIQFQNNGVVDDSQLPKDRFSAERLKGVDSTLKIQPAKLEDSAVYLCASSFGGMGTEAFFGQGTRLTVV.

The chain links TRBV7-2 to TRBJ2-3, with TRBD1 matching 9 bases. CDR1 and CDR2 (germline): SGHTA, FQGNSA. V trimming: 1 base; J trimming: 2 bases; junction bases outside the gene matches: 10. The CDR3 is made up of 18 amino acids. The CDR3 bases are TGTGCCAGCAGCTTAGGACAGGGGGTCTTAGGGCCCACAGATACGCAGTATTTT. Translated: CASSLGQGVLGPTDTQYF.

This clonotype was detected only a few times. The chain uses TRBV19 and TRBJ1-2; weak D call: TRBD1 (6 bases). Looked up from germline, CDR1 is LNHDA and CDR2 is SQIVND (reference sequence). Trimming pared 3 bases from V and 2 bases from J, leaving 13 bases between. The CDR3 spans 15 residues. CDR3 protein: CASSIPRQGNYGYTF. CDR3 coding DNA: TGTGCCAGTAGTATCCCTAGGCAGGGGAACTATGGCTACACCTTC.

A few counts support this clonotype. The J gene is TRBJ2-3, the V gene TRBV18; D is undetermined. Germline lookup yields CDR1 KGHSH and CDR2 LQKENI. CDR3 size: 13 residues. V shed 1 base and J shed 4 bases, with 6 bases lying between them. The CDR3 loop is CASSPLAADTQYF. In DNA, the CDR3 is TGTGCCAGCTCACCACTAGCCGCAGATACGCAGTATTTT.

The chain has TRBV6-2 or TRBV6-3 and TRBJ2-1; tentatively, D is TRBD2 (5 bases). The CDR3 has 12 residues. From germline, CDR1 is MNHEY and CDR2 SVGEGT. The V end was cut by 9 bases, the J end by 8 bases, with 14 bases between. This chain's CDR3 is CARSLDFYEQFF. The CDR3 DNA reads TGTGCCAGAAGCTTGGACTTTTATGAGCAGTTCTTC.

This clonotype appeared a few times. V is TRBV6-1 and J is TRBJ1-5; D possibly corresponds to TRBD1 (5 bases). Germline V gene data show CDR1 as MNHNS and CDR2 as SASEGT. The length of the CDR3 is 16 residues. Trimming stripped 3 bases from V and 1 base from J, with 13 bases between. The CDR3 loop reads CASSEQREGSNQPQHF. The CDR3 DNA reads TGTGCCAGCAGTGAGCAGAGGGAGGGGAGCAATCAGCCCCAGCATTTT.

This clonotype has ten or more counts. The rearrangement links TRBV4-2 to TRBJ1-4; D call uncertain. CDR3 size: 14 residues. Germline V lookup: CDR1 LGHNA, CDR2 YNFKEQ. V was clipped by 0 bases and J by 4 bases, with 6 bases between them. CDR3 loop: CASSQEAVNEKLFF. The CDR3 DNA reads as TGTGCCAGCAGCCAAGAGGCGGTTAATGAAAAACTGTTTTTT.

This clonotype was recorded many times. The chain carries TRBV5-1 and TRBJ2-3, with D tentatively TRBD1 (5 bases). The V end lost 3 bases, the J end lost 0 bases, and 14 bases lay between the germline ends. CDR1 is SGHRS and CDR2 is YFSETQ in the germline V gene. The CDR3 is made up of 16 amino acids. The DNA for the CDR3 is TGCGCCAGCAGCTGGACATACCGATCTAGCACAGATACGCAGTATTTT. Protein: CASSWTYRSSTDTQYF.

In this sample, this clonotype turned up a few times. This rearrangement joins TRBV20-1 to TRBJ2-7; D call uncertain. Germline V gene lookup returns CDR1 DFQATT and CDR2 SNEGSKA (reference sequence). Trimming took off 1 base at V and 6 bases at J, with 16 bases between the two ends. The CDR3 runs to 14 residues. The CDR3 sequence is CSARGALNRVEQYF. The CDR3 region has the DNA TGCAGTGCTAGAGGAGCCCTAAACAGAGTCGAGCAGTACTTC.

CDR3 sequence reads: CASSLLQPGPPTYEQYF. CDR3 in DNA: TGTGCCAGCAGTTTATTGCAACCCGGACCCCCCACCTACGAGCAGTACTTC. The chain carries TRBV27 and TRBJ2-7; the D is unclear. Germline-derived CDR1 and CDR2 are MNHEY and SMNVEV (reference sequence). This CDR3 is 17 amino acids long. Trimming removed 1 base from V and 2 bases from J, with 18 bases in between.

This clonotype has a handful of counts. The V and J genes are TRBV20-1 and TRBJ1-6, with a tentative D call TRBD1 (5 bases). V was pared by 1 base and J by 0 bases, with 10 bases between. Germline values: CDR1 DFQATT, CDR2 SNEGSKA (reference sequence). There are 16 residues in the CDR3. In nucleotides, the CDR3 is TGCAGTGCTAGAGCGGGGGGATTCTCCTATAATTCACCCCTCCACTTT. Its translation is CSARAGGFSYNSPLHF.

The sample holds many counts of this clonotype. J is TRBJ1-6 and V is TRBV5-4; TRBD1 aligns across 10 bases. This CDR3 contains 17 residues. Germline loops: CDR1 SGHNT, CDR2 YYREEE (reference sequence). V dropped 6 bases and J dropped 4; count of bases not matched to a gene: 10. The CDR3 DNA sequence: TGTGCCAGCACCGCCCTGGGACAGGGGATATATAATTCACCCCTCCACTTT. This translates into CASTALGQGIYNSPLHF.

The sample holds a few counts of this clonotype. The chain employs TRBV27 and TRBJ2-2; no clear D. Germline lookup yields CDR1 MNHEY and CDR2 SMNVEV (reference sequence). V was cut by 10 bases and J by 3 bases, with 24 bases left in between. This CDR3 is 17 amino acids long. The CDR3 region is CATEFRCKGIYTGELFF. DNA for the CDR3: TGTGCCACCGAGTTTAGGTGTAAGGGTATTTACACCGGGGAGCTGTTTTTT.

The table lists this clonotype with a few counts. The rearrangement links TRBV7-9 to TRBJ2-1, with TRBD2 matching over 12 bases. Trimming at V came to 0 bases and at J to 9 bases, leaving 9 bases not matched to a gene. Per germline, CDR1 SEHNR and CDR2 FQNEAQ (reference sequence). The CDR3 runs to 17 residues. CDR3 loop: CASSLALSSGGAPEQFF. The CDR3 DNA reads TGTGCCAGCAGCTTAGCCCTCTCTAGCGGGGGGGCCCCTGAGCAGTTCTTC.

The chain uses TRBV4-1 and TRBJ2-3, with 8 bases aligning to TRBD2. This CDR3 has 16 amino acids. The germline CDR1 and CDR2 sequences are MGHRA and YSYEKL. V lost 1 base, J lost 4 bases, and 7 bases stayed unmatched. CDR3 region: CASSQVFAGGSDTQYF. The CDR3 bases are TGCGCCAGCAGCCAAGTCTTTGCGGGGGGCTCAGATACGCAGTATTTT.

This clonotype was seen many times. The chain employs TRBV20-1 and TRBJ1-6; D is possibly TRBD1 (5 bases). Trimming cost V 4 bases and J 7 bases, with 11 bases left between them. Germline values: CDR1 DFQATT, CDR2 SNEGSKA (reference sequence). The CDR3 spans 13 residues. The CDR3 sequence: CSATQGWNSPLHF. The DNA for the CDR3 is TGCAGTGCTACCCAGGGATGGAATTCACCCCTCCACTTT.

In nucleotides, the CDR3 is TGTGCCACCGCATGGCGGACGGGAAACATTCAGTACTTC. This translates into CATAWRTGNIQYF. The V gene is TRBV6-2 or TRBV6-3, the J gene TRBJ2-4, with no clear D. The V and J ends lost 10 bases and 6 bases respectively, with 16 bases between them. The CDR3 totals 13 residues. Germline values: CDR1 MNHEY, CDR2 SVGEGT.

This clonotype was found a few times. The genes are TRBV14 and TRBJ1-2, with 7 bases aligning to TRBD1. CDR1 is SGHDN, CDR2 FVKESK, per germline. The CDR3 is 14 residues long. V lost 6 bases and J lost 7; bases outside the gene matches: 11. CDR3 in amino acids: CASSLSGTASGYTF. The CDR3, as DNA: TGTGCCAGCAGTCTTTCCGGGACAGCCAGTGGCTACACCTTC.